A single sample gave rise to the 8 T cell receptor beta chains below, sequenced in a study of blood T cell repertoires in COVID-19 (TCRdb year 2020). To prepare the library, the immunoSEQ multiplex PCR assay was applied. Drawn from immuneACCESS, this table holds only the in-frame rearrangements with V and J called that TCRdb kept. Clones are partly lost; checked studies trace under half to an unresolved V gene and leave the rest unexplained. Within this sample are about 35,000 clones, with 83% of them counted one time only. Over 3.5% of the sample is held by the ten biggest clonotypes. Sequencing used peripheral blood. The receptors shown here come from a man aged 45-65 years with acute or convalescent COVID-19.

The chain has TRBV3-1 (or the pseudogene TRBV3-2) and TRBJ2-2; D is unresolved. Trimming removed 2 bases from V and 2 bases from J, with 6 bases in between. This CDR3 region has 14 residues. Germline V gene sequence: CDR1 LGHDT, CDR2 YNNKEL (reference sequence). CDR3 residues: CASSQISNTGELFF. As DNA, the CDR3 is TGTGCCAGCAGCCAAATCTCTAACACCGGGGAGCTGTTTTTT.

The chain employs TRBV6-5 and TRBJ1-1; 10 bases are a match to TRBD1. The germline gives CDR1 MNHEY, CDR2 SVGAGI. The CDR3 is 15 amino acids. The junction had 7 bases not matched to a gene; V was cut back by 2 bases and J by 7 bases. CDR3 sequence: CASSYPGTGEIEAFF. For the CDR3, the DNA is TGTGCCAGCAGTTACCCCGGGACAGGGGAGATTGAAGCTTTCTTT.

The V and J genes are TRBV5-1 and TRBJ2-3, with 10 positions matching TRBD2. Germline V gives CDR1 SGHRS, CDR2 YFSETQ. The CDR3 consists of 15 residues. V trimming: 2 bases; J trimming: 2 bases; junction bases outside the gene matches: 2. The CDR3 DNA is TGCGCCAGCAGCTTAGCGGGAGGGACCACAGATACGCAGTATTTT. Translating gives CASSLAGGTTDTQYF.

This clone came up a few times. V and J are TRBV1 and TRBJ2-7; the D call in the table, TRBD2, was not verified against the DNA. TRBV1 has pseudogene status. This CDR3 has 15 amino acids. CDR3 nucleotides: TGCACCAGCAGCCAAGTCCGGGGGTACGAATACGAGCAGTACTTC. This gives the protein CTSSQVRGYEYEQYF.

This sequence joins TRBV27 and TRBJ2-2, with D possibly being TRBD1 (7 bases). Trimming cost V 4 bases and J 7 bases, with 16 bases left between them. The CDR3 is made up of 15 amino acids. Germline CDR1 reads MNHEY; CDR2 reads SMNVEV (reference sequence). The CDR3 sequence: CASSSGDRTDGELFF. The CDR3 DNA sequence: TGTGCCAGCAGTTCGGGGGACAGAACCGACGGGGAGCTGTTTTTT.

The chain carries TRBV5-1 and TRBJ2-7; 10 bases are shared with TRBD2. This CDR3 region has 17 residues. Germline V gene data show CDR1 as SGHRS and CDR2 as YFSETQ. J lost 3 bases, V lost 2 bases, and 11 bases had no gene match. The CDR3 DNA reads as TGCGCCAGCAGCTTTACCAGGCTAGCGGGAGACATCTACGAGCAGTACTTC. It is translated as CASSFTRLAGDIYEQYF.

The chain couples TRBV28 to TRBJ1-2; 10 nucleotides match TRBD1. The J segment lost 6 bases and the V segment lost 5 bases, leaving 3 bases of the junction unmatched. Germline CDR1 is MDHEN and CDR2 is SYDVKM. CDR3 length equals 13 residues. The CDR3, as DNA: TGTGCCAGCAGTACGACAGGGGGCCATGGCTACACCTTC. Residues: CASSTTGGHGYTF.

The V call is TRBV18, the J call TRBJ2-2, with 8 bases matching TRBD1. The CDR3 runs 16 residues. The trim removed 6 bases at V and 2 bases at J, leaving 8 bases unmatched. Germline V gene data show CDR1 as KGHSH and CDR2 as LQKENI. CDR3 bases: TGTGCCAGCTCTTACCTGGCAGGGGGCAACACCGGGGAGCTGTTTTTT. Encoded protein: CASSYLAGGNTGELFF.